These 10 T cell receptor beta chains were sequenced from one sample in a study of blood T cell repertoires in COVID-19. Repertoires were generated with immunoSEQ multiplex PCR, while TCRdb's copy carries only in-frame clones and drops some. The repertoire holds about 100,000 clones, 70% to 85% seen once, with about 1.8% in the top ten. The source material was peripheral blood. These receptors originate from a woman aged 40 to 50 with acute or convalescent COVID-19.

The chain couples TRBV29-1 to TRBJ2-7, with a tentative D call TRBD2 (6 bases). The CDR3 runs to 14 residues. Trimming shortened V by 7 bases and J by 0 bases, and 16 bases separated the two germline ends. Germline-derived CDR1 and CDR2 are SQVTM and ANQGSEA. The CDR3 bases are TGCAGCGCTCGACCGGGACTCCCCTCCTACGAGCAGTACTTC. Its translation: CSARPGLPSYEQYF.

V gene TRBV11-1 combines with J gene TRBJ1-1; 7 nucleotides align to TRBD1. The CDR3 runs 14 residues. From germline, CDR1 is SGHAT and CDR2 FQDESV (reference sequence). With V trimmed by 6 bases and J by 1 base, 5 bases remained unmatched. The CDR3: CASRPGTANTEAFF. In nucleotides, the CDR3 is TGTGCCAGCAGACCCGGGACAGCGAACACTGAAGCTTTCTTT. Filled out from reference TRBV11-1 and TRBJ1-1, the complete variable domain reads EAEVAQSPRYKITEKSQAVAFWCDPISGHATLYWYRQILGQGPELLVQFQDESVVDDSQLPKDRFSAERLKGVDSTLKIQPAELGDSAMYLCASRPGTANTEAFFGQGTRLTVV.

The CDR3, as DNA: TGTGCCAGCAGCTCTACAGAGAACACTGAAGCTTTCTTT. The encoded protein is CASSSTENTEAFF. V gene TRBV6-1 combines with J gene TRBJ1-1; no clear D gene. The CDR3 runs to 13 residues. The V gene's germline CDR1 is MNHNS and CDR2 SASEGT. Deletions cut 6 bases from V and 1 base from J, with 9 bases between.

The CDR3 coding sequence is TGCGCCAGCAGCCTCTCAGGGGCAGATACGCAGTATTTT. It specifies CASSLSGADTQYF. The chain links TRBV5-1 to TRBJ2-3; perhaps TRBD1 as D (6 bases). The germline V gene encodes CDR1 SGHRS and CDR2 YFSETQ. CDR3 length equals 13 residues. Trimming stripped 4 bases from V and 4 bases from J, with 10 bases between.

The V and J genes are TRBV28 and TRBJ1-1; the match to TRBD1 covers 7 bases. The V gene end was trimmed by 10 bases and the J gene end by 6 bases; junction bases not matched to a gene: 11. Per germline, CDR1 MDHEN and CDR2 SYDVKM. There are 13 residues in the CDR3. The CDR3 nucleotides are TGTGCCACCCTACCACCCGACAGGGCTGAAGCTTTCTTT. Protein sequence: CATLPPDRAEAFF.

This chain joins TRBV6-5 and TRBJ2-3; 7 bases line up with TRBD1. Looked up from germline, CDR1 is MNHEY and CDR2 is SVGAGI. With 2 bases clipped from V and 5 bases from J, the junction kept 1 base outside the gene matches. The CDR3 contains 13 residues. The CDR3 here is CASSYTGVDTQYF. The CDR3 DNA reads as TGTGCCAGCAGTTACACAGGGGTAGATACGCAGTATTTT.

This clone was observed many times. The chain recombines TRBV9 with TRBJ2-5; D gene unclear. V lost 0 bases, J lost 5 bases, and 5 bases lay in between. This CDR3 has 12 amino acids. Germline V gives CDR1 SGDLS, CDR2 YYNGEE. Here the CDR3 reads CASSVGGETQYF. The CDR3 bases are TGTGCCAGCAGCGTAGGAGGTGAGACCCAGTACTTC.

This chain links TRBV28 with TRBJ2-5, with a weak D call TRBD2 (7 bases). Trimming shortened V by 6 bases and J by 2 bases, and 19 bases separated the two germline ends. This CDR3 has 16 amino acids. In germline, CDR1 is MDHEN, CDR2 SYDVKM. The CDR3, as DNA: TGTGCCAGCAGCAGAGGTAGGGGGGGAAAACAAGAGACCCAGTACTTC. It yields the protein CASSRGRGGKQETQYF.

The chain links TRBV7-2 to TRBJ2-1; TRBD2 might be the D (6 bases). The V gene lost 0 bases and the J gene lost 0 bases, with 9 bases spanning the gap. Germline V CDR1 and CDR2: SGHTA, FQGNSA. This CDR3 contains 16 residues. The CDR3 DNA follows: TGTGCCAGCAGCTTAGCGGGGGGAGGCTCCTACAATGAGCAGTTCTTC. This translates into CASSLAGGGSYNEQFF.

V gene TRBV5-6 combines with J gene TRBJ2-3; maybe TRBD1 (5 bases). CDR3 length: 13 amino acids. Trimming removed 1 base from V and 4 bases from J, with 7 bases in between. CDR1 SGHDT and CDR2 YYEEEE come from the germline V gene. The CDR3 DNA sequence: TGTGCCAGCAGCTTGATGGGGCCAGATACGCAGTATTTT. Amino acid sequence: CASSLMGPDTQYF.